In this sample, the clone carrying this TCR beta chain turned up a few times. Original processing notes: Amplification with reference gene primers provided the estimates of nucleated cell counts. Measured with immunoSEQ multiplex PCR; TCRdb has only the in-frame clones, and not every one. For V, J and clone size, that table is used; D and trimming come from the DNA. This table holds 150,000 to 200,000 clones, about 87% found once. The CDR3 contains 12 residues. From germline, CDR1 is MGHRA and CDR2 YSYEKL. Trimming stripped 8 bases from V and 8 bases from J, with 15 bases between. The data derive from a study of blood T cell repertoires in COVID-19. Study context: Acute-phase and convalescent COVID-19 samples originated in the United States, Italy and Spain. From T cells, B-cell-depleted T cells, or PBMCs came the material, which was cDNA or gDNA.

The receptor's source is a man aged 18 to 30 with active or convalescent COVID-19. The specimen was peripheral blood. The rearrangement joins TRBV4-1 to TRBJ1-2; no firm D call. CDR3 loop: CASYGPSGGYTF. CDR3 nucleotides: TGCGCCAGCTATGGGCCTTCGGGAGGCTACACCTTC.